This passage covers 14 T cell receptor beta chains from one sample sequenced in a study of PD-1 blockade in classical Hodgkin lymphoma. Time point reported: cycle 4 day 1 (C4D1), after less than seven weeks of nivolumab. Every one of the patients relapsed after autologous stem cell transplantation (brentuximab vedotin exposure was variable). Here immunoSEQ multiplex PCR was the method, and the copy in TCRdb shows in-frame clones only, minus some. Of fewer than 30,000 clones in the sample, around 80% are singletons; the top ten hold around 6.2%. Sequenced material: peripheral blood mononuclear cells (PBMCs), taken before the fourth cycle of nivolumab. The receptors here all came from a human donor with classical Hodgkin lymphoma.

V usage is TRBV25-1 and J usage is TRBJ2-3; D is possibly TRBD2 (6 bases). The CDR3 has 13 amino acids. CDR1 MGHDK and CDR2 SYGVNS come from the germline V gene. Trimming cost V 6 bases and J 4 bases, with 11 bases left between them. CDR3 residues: CASSRRGPDTQYF. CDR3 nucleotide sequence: TGTGCCAGCAGCCGGCGGGGACCAGATACGCAGTATTTT. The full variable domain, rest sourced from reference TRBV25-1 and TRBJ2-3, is EADIYQTPRYLVIGTGKKITLECSQTMGHDKMYWYQQDPGMELHLIHYSYGVNSTEKGDLSSESTVSRIRTEHFPLTLESARPSHTSQYLCASSRRGPDTQYFGPGTRLTVL.

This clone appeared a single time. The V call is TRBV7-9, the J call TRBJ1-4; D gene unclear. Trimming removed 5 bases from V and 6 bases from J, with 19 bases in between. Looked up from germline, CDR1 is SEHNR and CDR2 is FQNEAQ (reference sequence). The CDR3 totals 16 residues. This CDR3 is CASSLTLGLDHEKLFF. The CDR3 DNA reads TGTGCCAGCAGCCTCACTTTAGGATTAGACCATGAAAAACTGTTTTTT.

Here the CDR3 reads CASIGTGGKSGYTF. DNA of the CDR3: TGTGCCAGCATTGGGACAGGGGGCAAGTCTGGCTACACCTTC. The genes are TRBV2 and TRBJ1-2, with 12 bases that match TRBD1. CDR1 and CDR2 from the germline V gene are SNHLY and FYNNEI. CDR3 size: 14 residues. Trimming cost V 7 bases and J 7 bases; bases outside gene matches: 7.

This CDR3 reads CASSLERGQSYGYTF. CDR3 bases: TGTGCCAGCAGCTTAGAGCGGGGACAGTCCTATGGCTACACCTTC. The rearrangement links TRBV11-2 to TRBJ1-2; TRBD1 matches at 7 bases. This CDR3 is 15 amino acids long. The germline V gene has CDR1 SGHAT and CDR2 FQNNGV. V dropped 0 bases and J dropped 4; count of bases not matched to a gene: 5.

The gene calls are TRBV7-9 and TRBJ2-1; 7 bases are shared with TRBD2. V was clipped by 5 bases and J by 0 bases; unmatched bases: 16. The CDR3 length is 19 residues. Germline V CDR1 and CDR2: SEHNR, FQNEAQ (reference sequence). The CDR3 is CASSPSLRLADISYNEQFF. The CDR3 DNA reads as TGTGCCAGCAGCCCCTCATTACGACTAGCCGATATCTCCTACAATGAGCAGTTCTTC.

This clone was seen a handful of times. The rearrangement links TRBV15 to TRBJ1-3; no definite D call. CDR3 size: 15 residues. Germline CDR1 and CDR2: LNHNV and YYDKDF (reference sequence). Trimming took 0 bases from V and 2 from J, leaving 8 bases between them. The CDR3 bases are TGTGCCACCAGCAGAGATCGAGCTCCTGGAAACACCATATATTTT. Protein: CATSRDRAPGNTIYF.

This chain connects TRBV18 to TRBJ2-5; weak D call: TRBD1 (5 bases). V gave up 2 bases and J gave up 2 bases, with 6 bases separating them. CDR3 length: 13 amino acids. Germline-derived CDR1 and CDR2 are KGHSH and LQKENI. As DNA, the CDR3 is TGTGCCAGCTCACCAGACAGACAAGAGACCCAGTACTTC. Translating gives CASSPDRQETQYF.

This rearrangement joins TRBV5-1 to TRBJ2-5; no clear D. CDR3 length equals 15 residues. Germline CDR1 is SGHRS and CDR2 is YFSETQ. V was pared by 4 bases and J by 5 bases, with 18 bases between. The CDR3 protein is CASSLTVRPAETQYF. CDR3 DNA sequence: TGCGCCAGCAGCCTGACGGTGAGACCTGCCGAGACCCAGTACTTC. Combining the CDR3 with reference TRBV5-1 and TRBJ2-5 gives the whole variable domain KAGVTQTPRYLIKTRGQQVTLSCSPISGHRSVSWYQQTPGQGLQFLFEYFSETQRNKGNFPGRFSGRQFSNSRSEMNVSTLELGDSALYLCASSLTVRPAETQYFGPGTRLLVL.

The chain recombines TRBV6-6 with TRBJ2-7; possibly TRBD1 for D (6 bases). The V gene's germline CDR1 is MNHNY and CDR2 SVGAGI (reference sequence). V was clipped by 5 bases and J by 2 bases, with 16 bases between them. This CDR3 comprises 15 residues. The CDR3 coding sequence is TGTGCCAGCAGTCAAAACCCCCGGGACACCTACGAGCAGTACTTC. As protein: CASSQNPRDTYEQYF.

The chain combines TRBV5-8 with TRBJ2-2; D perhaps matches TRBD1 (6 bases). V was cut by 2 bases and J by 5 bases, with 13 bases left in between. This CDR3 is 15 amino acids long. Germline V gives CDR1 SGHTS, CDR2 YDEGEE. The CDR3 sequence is CASSFNRVRTGELFF. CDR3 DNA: TGTGCCAGCAGCTTCAACAGGGTGAGGACCGGGGAGCTGTTTTTT.

Written as DNA, the CDR3 is TGTGCCAGCAGCCAGGGGGGGGAGTATTCACCCCTCCACTTT. Translating it yields CASSQGGEYSPLHF. The chain is built from TRBV4-2 and TRBJ1-6, with a weak D call TRBD1 (5 bases). Trimming shortened V by 3 bases and J by 8 bases, and 11 bases separated the two germline ends. This CDR3 has 14 residues. CDR1 and CDR2 (germline): LGHNA, YNFKEQ.

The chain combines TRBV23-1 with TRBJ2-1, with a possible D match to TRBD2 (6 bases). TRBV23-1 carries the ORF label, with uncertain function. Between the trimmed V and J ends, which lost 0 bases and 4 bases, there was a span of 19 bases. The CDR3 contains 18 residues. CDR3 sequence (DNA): TGCGCCAGCAGTCAATCTGGCCCGGGTAGCGGCAAATACAATGAGCAGTTCTTC. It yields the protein CASSQSGPGSGKYNEQFF.

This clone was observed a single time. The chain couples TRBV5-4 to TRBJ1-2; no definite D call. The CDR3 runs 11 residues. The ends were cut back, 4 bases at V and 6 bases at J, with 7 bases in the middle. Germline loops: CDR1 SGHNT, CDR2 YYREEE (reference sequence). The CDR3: CASSVGDGYTF. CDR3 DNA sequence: TGTGCCAGCAGCGTGGGAGATGGCTACACCTTC.

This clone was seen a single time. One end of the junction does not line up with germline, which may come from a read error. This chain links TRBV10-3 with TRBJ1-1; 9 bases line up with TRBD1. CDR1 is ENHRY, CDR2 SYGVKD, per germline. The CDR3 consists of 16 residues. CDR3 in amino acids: CTISELQGAVNTEAFF. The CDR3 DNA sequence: TGTACCATCAGTGAGTTACAGGGGGCAGTGAACACTGAAGCTTTCTTT.